This entry lists 21 T cell receptor beta chains sequenced from one sample in a study of identical twins. TCRdb re-called the 5' RACE reads with MiXCR, one entry per CDR3 protein. The repertoire holds 1.5 million to 2 million distinct CDR3 sequences, with less than 40% as singletons. Sequencing was done on a sample of cord blood. These receptors came from a newborn girl in good health.

The V gene is TRBV5-1, the J gene TRBJ2-3; weak D call: TRBD1 (8 bases). CDR1 SGHRS and CDR2 YFSETQ come from the germline V gene. The CDR3 has 15 amino acids. The ends were cut back, 3 bases at V and 1 base at J, with 12 bases in the middle. CDR3 bases: TGCGCCAGCAGCTGGGGGGGACAGGGCACAGATACGCAGTATTTT. It translates to CASSWGGQGTDTQYF.

Details on this clonotype: A read error may account for a junction end that differs from germline. The V and J genes are TRBV20-1 and TRBJ1-5; D is unclear. This CDR3 has 15 residues. Germline CDR1 DFQATT, CDR2 SNEGSKA (reference sequence). The DNA for the CDR3 is TGCAGTGCTAGAGATCAAGGGCTCAGCAATCCGCCCCAGCATTTT. Protein sequence: CSARDQGLSNPPQHF.

The chain joins TRBV12-5 to TRBJ2-1, with TRBD1 matching over 8 bases. The ends lost 2 bases at V and 10 bases at J; junction bases unmatched: 4. CDR3 length: 13 residues. Per germline, CDR1 LGHNT and CDR2 FRNRAP. The CDR3 coding sequence is TGTGCTAGTGGTTTGCAGGGGGCGAAGGAGCAGTTCTTC. It codes for CASGLQGAKEQFF.

J is TRBJ2-7 and V is TRBV20-1; D is possibly TRBD1 or TRBD2 (5 bases each). The CDR3 extends over 14 amino acids. Trimming shortened V by 3 bases and J by 9 bases, and 21 bases separated the two germline ends. Germline lookup yields CDR1 DFQATT and CDR2 SNEGSKA (reference sequence). CDR3 nucleotides: TGCAGTGCTAGCCGGGGCCTACCTGGGGACGGGCAGTACTTC. Its protein product is CSASRGLPGDGQYF.

V gene TRBV29-1 combines with J gene TRBJ1-1, with 9 positions matching TRBD1. Germline assignment: CDR1 SQVTM and CDR2 ANQGSEA. The CDR3 is 13 amino acids. Trimming cost V 5 bases and J 8 bases; bases outside gene matches: 9. CDR3 DNA: TGCAGCGTTTGGTCAACAGGGGGCTCGGAAGCTTTCTTT. This encodes CSVWSTGGSEAFF.

This clonotype showed up just a few times. This sequence joins TRBV24-1 and TRBJ2-3; a weak D match, TRBD1 (5 bases). CDR1 KGHDR and CDR2 SFDVKD come from the germline V gene. The CDR3 runs 16 residues. V was shortened by 1 base and J by 1 base, with 11 bases between the two germline ends. The DNA of the CDR3 is TGTGCCACCAGTGATTTTGGTTCCAGGGGCACAGATACGCAGTATTTT. It yields the protein CATSDFGSRGTDTQYF.

This clonotype was recorded many times. The CDR3 region is CATSDPPSDTQYF. CDR3 in DNA: TGTGCCACCAGTGACCCACCCTCAGATACGCAGTATTTT. The chain combines TRBV24-1 with TRBJ2-3; no clear D gene. Germline-derived CDR1 and CDR2 are KGHDR and SFDVKD. There are 13 residues in the CDR3. Trimming took off 4 bases at V and 4 bases at J, with 8 bases between the two ends.

There are a few counts of this clonotype. The rearrangement joins TRBV29-1 to TRBJ1-1, with D unclear. Germline CDR1 and CDR2: SQVTM and ANQGSEA. CDR3 length: 13 amino acids. Between the trimmed V and J ends, which lost 5 bases and 0 bases, there was a span of 10 bases. CDR3 in amino acids: CSVRAVLNTEAFF. DNA for the CDR3: TGCAGCGTTCGGGCAGTGCTGAACACTGAAGCTTTCTTT.

This clonotype was counted only a few times. The chain employs TRBV5-1 and TRBJ2-4, with TRBD1 matching 9 bases. Looked up from germline, CDR1 is SGHRS and CDR2 is YFSETQ. The CDR3 covers 17 residues. V shed 4 bases, J shed 7 bases, and the junction held 15 bases outside the gene matches. The CDR3 DNA reads as TGCGCCAGCAGCACGGGACAGGGAGAAGAGCCAAGGAACATTCAGTACTTC. Its protein is CASSTGQGEEPRNIQYF.

The CDR3 region is CSARTGGEYNSPLHF. CDR3 nucleotides: TGCAGTGCTAGGACAGGGGGCGAGTATAATTCACCCCTCCACTTT. The chain couples TRBV20-1 to TRBJ1-6; TRBD1 matches at 10 bases. The CDR3 has 15 amino acids. Unmatched junction bases numbered 3, after V lost 3 bases and J lost 4 bases. CDR1 is DFQATT, CDR2 SNEGSKA, per germline (reference sequence).

Only one count was recorded for this clonotype. The DNA of the CDR3 is TGTGCCTCACACCGGGACAGGGTGACAGATACGCAGTATTTT. Its translation: CASHRDRVTDTQYF. The gene calls are TRBV6-1 and TRBJ2-3, with TRBD1 matching 9 bases. V gave up 11 bases and J gave up 3 bases; unmatched junction bases: 9. Germline CDR1 is MNHNS and CDR2 is SASEGT. The CDR3 has 14 amino acids.

This clonotype appeared a few times. This chain links TRBV12-5 with TRBJ2-1; D is tentatively TRBD1 or TRBD2 (6 bases each). The CDR3 has 14 residues. Germline lookup yields CDR1 LGHNT and CDR2 FRNRAP. V was cut by 5 bases and J by 7 bases, with 15 bases left in between. CDR3 nucleotides: TGTGCTAGTGGTCCGAGGGGGGCCGGGAATGAGCAGTTCTTC. This gives the protein CASGPRGAGNEQFF.

The J gene is TRBJ2-2, the V gene TRBV3-1; D not certain. CDR1 is LGHDT, CDR2 YNNKEL, per germline (reference sequence). V gave up 1 base and J gave up 5 bases, with 2 bases separating them. This CDR3 comprises 12 residues. Here the CDR3 DNA reads TGTGCCAGCAGCCAAGCAACCGGGGAGCTGTTTTTT. It specifies CASSQATGELFF. Drawing the rest from reference TRBV3-1 and TRBJ2-2, the complete variable domain is DTAVSQTPKYLVTQMGNDKSIKCEQNLGHDTMYWYKQDSKKFLKIMFSYNNKELIINETVPNRFSPKSPDKAHLNLHINSLELGDSAVYFCASSQATGELFFGEGSRLTVL.

The V gene is TRBV20-1, the J gene TRBJ2-3, with 8 nucleotides matching TRBD2. The J segment lost 0 bases and the V segment lost 0 bases, leaving 5 bases of the junction unmatched. The V gene's germline CDR1 is DFQATT and CDR2 SNEGSKA (reference sequence). The CDR3 is made up of 16 amino acids. This CDR3 reads CSARDPLAASTDTQYF. DNA of the CDR3: TGCAGTGCTAGAGATCCACTAGCGGCTAGCACAGATACGCAGTATTTT.

This clonotype was observed at least ten times. The chain combines TRBV3-1 with TRBJ2-7; TRBD2 aligns across 9 bases. The J segment lost 4 bases and the V segment lost 6 bases, leaving 7 bases of the junction unmatched. CDR1 and CDR2 from the germline V gene are LGHDT and YNNKEL (reference sequence). CDR3 size: 14 residues. CDR3 region: CASSSSGGQYEQYF. The CDR3 coding sequence is TGTGCCAGCAGTTCAAGCGGGGGGCAATACGAGCAGTACTTC.

This clonotype was picked up many times. The rearrangement uses TRBV5-1 and TRBJ1-2; 9 bases map to TRBD1. The CDR3 loop spans 16 amino acids. The junction had 6 bases not matched to a gene; V was cut back by 1 base and J by 2 bases. CDR1 and CDR2 from the germline V gene are SGHRS and YFSETQ. CDR3 amino acids: CASSLRTGAQNYGYTF. The CDR3 coding sequence is TGCGCCAGCAGCTTGAGGACAGGGGCGCAGAACTATGGCTACACCTTC.

The chain is built from TRBV28 and TRBJ1-4; 8 bases fit TRBD1. Germline V lookup: CDR1 MDHEN, CDR2 SYDVKM. The CDR3 covers 17 residues. Germline trimming cut 5 bases from V and 3 bases from J; bases unmatched to any gene: 11. CDR3 loop: CASSPLGQGASNEKLFF. The CDR3 region has the DNA TGTGCCAGCAGTCCCCTTGGGCAGGGGGCTTCTAATGAAAAACTGTTTTTT.

A few counts support this clonotype. The V gene is TRBV7-2, the J gene TRBJ1-2, with D possibly TRBD1 on 5 matching bases. The CDR3 has 15 residues. Germline CDR1 SGHTA, CDR2 FQGNSA. Trimming removed 5 bases from V and 2 bases from J, with 15 bases in between. CDR3 coding DNA: TGTGCCAGCAGCCCCCAACAGTCAGGGAACTATGGCTACACCTTC. It yields the protein CASSPQQSGNYGYTF.

This clonotype was counted a few times. This chain uses TRBV9 with TRBJ1-2, with unresolved D. Germline V gene data show CDR1 as SGDLS and CDR2 as YYNGEE. V dropped 0 bases and J dropped 3 bases, with 12 bases sitting between them. The CDR3 spans 15 residues. CDR3 sequence (DNA): TGTGCCAGCAGCGTAGGGTTAGGGAGGGACTATGGCTACACCTTC. This sequence encodes CASSVGLGRDYGYTF. Looking up the rest from reference TRBV9 and TRBJ1-2 gives the full variable domain: DSGVTQTPKHLITATGQRVTLRCSPRSGDLSVYWYQQSLDQGLQFLIQYYNGEERAKGNILERFSAQQFPDLHSELNLSSLELGDSALYFCASSVGLGRDYGYTFGSGTRLTVV.

This clonotype was seen more than once but under ten times. This chain uses TRBV25-1 with TRBJ2-3, with 9 bases that match TRBD2. With V trimmed by 0 bases and J by 7 bases, 11 bases remained unmatched. The germline CDR1 and CDR2 sequences are MGHDK and SYGVNS. This CDR3 contains 17 residues. The CDR3 here is CASSEYGLAGIEHTQYF. The CDR3 region has the DNA TGTGCCAGCAGTGAATATGGGCTAGCGGGAATTGAGCATACGCAGTATTTT.

The chain employs TRBV3-1 and TRBJ2-7; 9 nucleotides align to TRBD2. Losses at the gene ends were 1 base for V and 0 bases for J; bases not matched to a gene: 1. CDR1 and CDR2 from the germline V gene are LGHDT and YNNKEL (reference sequence). CDR3 length equals 15 residues. The CDR3 DNA reads TGTGCCAGCAGCCAAGGCGGGAGGGTCTCCTACGAGCAGTACTTC. Amino acids: CASSQGGRVSYEQYF.